Detailed here is one TCR beta chain. Recruited during active infection, patients (from Seattle) were subsequently followed longitudinally. This specimen comes from a study of blood T cell repertoires in COVID-19. Germline V gene sequence: CDR1 MDHEN, CDR2 SYDVKM. This CDR3 region has 13 residues. The V end lost 2 bases, the J end lost 0 bases, and 4 bases lay between the germline ends. As originally analysed: For nucleated cells, counts were estimated from reference gene primer amplification. The table came from immunoSEQ multiplex PCR; TCRdb's copy has only in-frame clones and leaves some out. V, J and clone size reflect that table, while D and trimming were determined from the DNA. The table has 200,000 or so clones, about 85% seen once.

Sequencing was carried out using peripheral blood. This clonotype was obtained from a man in his 60s with COVID-19, enrolled during active disease. The chain joins TRBV28 to TRBJ1-2; D call uncertain. CDR3 in amino acids: CASSLSSNYGYTF. Written as DNA, the CDR3 is TGTGCCAGCAGTTTAAGCTCTAACTATGGCTACACCTTC.